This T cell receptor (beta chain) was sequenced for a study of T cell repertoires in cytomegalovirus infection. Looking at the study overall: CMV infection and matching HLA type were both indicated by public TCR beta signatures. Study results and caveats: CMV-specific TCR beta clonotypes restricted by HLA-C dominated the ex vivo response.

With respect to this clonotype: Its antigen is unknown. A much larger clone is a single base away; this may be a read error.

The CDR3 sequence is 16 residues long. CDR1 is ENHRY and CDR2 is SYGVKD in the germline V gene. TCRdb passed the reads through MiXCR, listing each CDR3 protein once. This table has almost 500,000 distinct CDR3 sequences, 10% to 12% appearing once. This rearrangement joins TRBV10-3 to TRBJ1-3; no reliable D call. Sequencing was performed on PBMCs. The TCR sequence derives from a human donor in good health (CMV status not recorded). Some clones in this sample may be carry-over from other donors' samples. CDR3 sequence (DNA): TGTGCCATCAGTGAGAGGGCAGGATCAACTGGAAACATCATATATTTT. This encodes CAISERAGSTGNIIYF.